These 27 T cell receptor beta chains originate from one sample sequenced in a study of post-analysis software for immune sequencing data. Findings of the study overall: There were roughly 5 TRBV segments more frequent in patients than controls, and TRBV5-6, TRBV5-1 and TRBV20-1 were among them.

For these TCRs, the target antigens are not known. Researchers reported that TCR beta cDNA libraries carried unique molecular identifiers. TCRdb reprocessed the PCR reads via MiXCR and lists one record per CDR3 protein. The sample lists 450,000 or so distinct CDR3 sequences, approximately 45% occurring once. Sequencing input: blood. The receptors were gathered from a girl aged 5 to 17 with multiple sclerosis.

The table lists this clonotype with a few counts. The chain employs TRBV11-2 and TRBJ2-1; 7 bases line up with TRBD1. The trim removed 2 bases at V and 2 bases at J, leaving 6 bases unmatched. CDR3 size: 16 residues. The V gene's germline CDR1 is SGHAT and CDR2 FQNNGV. The CDR3 DNA is TGTGCCAGCAGCTTACTCCCGACAGGGACCTACAATGAGCAGTTCTTC. It translates to CASSLLPTGTYNEQFF.

The table lists this clonotype with a few counts. An end of the junction differs from the germline gene, which may be a read error. The CDR3 sequence: CASSFSRDLEASTDTQYF. The CDR3 DNA reads as TGTGCCAGCAGTTTTAGCAGGGATCTGGAAGCTAGCACGGATACGCAGTATTTT. The gene calls are TRBV12-3 or TRBV12-4 and TRBJ2-3; possibly TRBD1 or TRBD2 for D (5 bases each). The CDR3 contains 18 residues.

The CDR3, as DNA: TGTGCCAGCACCAGGGATTTCGGCTACACCTTC. Translating gives CASTRDFGYTF. V and J are TRBV6-1 and TRBJ1-2; perhaps TRBD1 as D (5 bases). V lost 7 bases and J 8 bases, leaving 11 bases between the germline ends. Germline loops: CDR1 MNHNS, CDR2 SASEGT. The CDR3 has 11 amino acids.

The chain carries TRBV20-1 and TRBJ2-1; no firm D call. Germline V CDR1 and CDR2: DFQATT, SNEGSKA (reference sequence). V dropped 1 base and J dropped 0 bases, with 10 bases sitting between them. This CDR3 spans 15 amino acids. The CDR3 reads CSARGSMISYNEQFF. The CDR3 DNA follows: TGCAGTGCTAGAGGATCGATGATCTCCTACAATGAGCAGTTCTTC.

V usage is TRBV3-1 and J usage is TRBJ2-1; TRBD2 agrees at 15 bases. The CDR3 extends over 17 amino acids. With 9 bases clipped from V and 2 bases from J, the junction kept 8 bases outside the gene matches. The germline CDR1 and CDR2 sequences are LGHDT and YNNKEL (reference sequence). CDR3: CASKPGLAGGTYNEQFF. Written as DNA, the CDR3 is TGTGCCAGTAAACCGGGACTAGCGGGAGGAACCTACAATGAGCAGTTCTTC.

Notes on this clonotype: The junction does not match germline at one end; this may be a read error. The chain couples TRBV7-7 to TRBJ1-5; tentatively, D is TRBD1 (5 bases). Germline assignment: CDR1 SSHAT and CDR2 FNYEAQ (reference sequence). The CDR3 loop spans 16 amino acids. In DNA, the CDR3 is TGTGCTAGCAGCGCCGACAGTTCCTATAGCAATCAGCCCCAGCATTTT. It yields the protein CASSADSSYSNQPQHF.

This clonotype has just one count. The chain recombines TRBV6-5 with TRBJ2-7; D is perhaps TRBD2 (5 bases). CDR3 size: 12 residues. The V gene lost 5 bases and the J gene lost 6 bases, with 11 bases spanning the gap. Per germline, CDR1 MNHEY and CDR2 SVGAGI. The CDR3 region has the DNA TGTGCCAGCAGTCCCCTCCGGGGCGAGCAGTACTTC. This codes for CASSPLRGEQYF.

The rearrangement links TRBV18 to TRBJ2-7, with 7 bases that match TRBD2. Germline-derived CDR1 and CDR2 are KGHSH and LQKENI. V gave up 2 bases and J gave up 6 bases; unmatched junction bases: 10. CDR3 length: 15 amino acids. The CDR3 DNA reads as TGTGCCAGCTCACCAAATCCTGCGGGAGCCCGCGAGCAGTACTTC. This translates into CASSPNPAGAREQYF.

This clonotype turned up a few times. The gene calls are TRBV28 and TRBJ2-7; D tentatively fits TRBD1 or TRBD2 (5 bases each). CDR1 and CDR2 (germline): MDHEN, SYDVKM. With 8 bases removed from V and 3 bases from J, the gap between germline ends came to 17 bases. CDR3 length equals 14 residues. The CDR3 region is CASGQWSGYYEQYF. The CDR3 DNA sequence: TGTGCCAGCGGACAATGGAGCGGCTACTACGAGCAGTACTTC.

This clonotype was counted only a few times. V usage is TRBV7-3 and J usage is TRBJ2-5; tentative D call: TRBD2 (6 bases). Judging by the DNA end, TRBJ2-7 fits better; the J call may be wrong. There are 18 residues in the CDR3. In germline, CDR1 is SGHTA, CDR2 FQGTGA. CDR3: CASSLRGVGVLTRYEQYF. Written as DNA, the CDR3 is TGTGCCAGCAGCTTAAGGGGGGTCGGGGTGTTAACTCGCTACGAGCAGTACTTC.

CDR3 amino acids: CASSPVTGRTDTQYF. The CDR3 DNA reads TGTGCCAGCAGCCCCGTGACAGGACGCACAGATACGCAGTATTTT. J is TRBJ2-3 and V is TRBV4-2; a possible D gene is TRBD1 (6 bases). This CDR3 is 15 amino acids long. Deletions cut 4 bases from V and 1 base from J, with 12 bases between. Germline lookup yields CDR1 LGHNA and CDR2 YNFKEQ.

This clonotype was observed once. The chain combines TRBV18 with TRBJ1-2; D not resolved. CDR3 size: 15 residues. Germline V gene sequence: CDR1 KGHSH, CDR2 LQKENI. Trimming removed 7 bases at V and 3 bases at J, with 18 bases between. CDR3 nucleotides: TGTGCCAGCTTCAGCCCCCGGGGAGAAGACTATGGCTACACCTTC. It specifies CASFSPRGEDYGYTF.

V and J are TRBV3-1 and TRBJ1-4; TRBD1 agrees at 7 bases. The J segment lost 8 bases and the V segment lost 4 bases, leaving 10 bases of the junction unmatched. Per germline, CDR1 LGHDT and CDR2 YNNKEL (reference sequence). The CDR3 runs 15 residues. CDR3 nucleotide sequence: TGTGCCAGCAGCCGGCTGGACAGGCAGGGGGAAAAACTGTTTTTT. Translated, it gives CASSRLDRQGEKLFF.

This clonotype was seen a few times. The V and J genes are TRBV3-1 and TRBJ2-1, with 8 bases aligning to TRBD2. The CDR3 runs 17 residues. V gave up 4 bases and J gave up 7 bases; unmatched junction bases: 15. Germline V gives CDR1 LGHDT, CDR2 YNNKEL (reference sequence). The CDR3 protein is CASSLRRASGRENEQFF. Here the CDR3 DNA reads TGTGCCAGCAGCCTACGGAGGGCCAGCGGGAGAGAGAATGAGCAGTTCTTC.

The V gene is TRBV6-5, the J gene TRBJ1-1; D uncertain. CDR1 is MNHEY and CDR2 is SVGAGI in the germline V gene. V was pared by 1 base and J by 1 base, with 4 bases between. The CDR3 extends over 13 amino acids. In DNA, the CDR3 is TGTGCCAGCAGTTACTACACGAACACTGAAGCTTTCTTT. Its translation: CASSYYTNTEAFF.

This chain uses TRBV7-9 with TRBJ2-3, with D possibly being TRBD1 or TRBD2 (5 bases each). Germline CDR1 is SEHNR and CDR2 is FQNEAQ (reference sequence). The V and J ends lost 4 bases and 4 bases respectively, with 18 bases between them. The CDR3 is made up of 16 amino acids. This CDR3 is CASSSGPGPGADTQYF. CDR3 DNA: TGTGCCAGCAGCTCAGGACCGGGGCCCGGAGCAGATACGCAGTATTTT.

This clonotype was seen only a few times. The CDR3 DNA sequence: TGTGCCAGCAGCTTAGATCTGACTAGCGGGAACTACGAGCAGTACTTC. It translates to CASSLDLTSGNYEQYF. The chain carries TRBV11-2 and TRBJ2-7; TRBD2 matches at 11 bases. This CDR3 is 16 amino acids long. Germline V lookup: CDR1 SGHAT, CDR2 FQNNGV. V shed 0 bases, J shed 3 bases, and the junction held 4 bases outside the gene matches.

This clonotype was seen a handful of times. The rearrangement links TRBV7-3 to TRBJ2-3; 11 nucleotides line up with TRBD2. Germline trimming cut 1 base from V and 2 bases from J; bases unmatched to any gene: 23. The CDR3 runs to 23 residues. Germline CDR1 is SGHTA and CDR2 is FQGTGA. The CDR3, as DNA: TGTGCCAGCAGCTTAAAAGGAACGGGAACCGGGACTAGCGGCCTACTATACACAGATACGCAGTATTTT. Translating gives CASSLKGTGTGTSGLLYTDTQYF.

In its sample, this clonotype was seen a few times. This sequence joins TRBV7-8 and TRBJ2-7; weak D call: TRBD1 (5 bases). V was shortened by 11 bases and J by 2 bases, with 19 bases between the two germline ends. Germline assignment: CDR1 SGHVS and CDR2 FQNEAQ. The CDR3 consists of 14 residues. CDR3 DNA: TGTGCCCTCCCCGGTGGACATAGAACCTACGAGCAGTACTTC. Its protein product is CALPGGHRTYEQYF.

The chain combines TRBV28 with TRBJ2-3; TRBD1 or TRBD2 may be the D gene (5 bases each). Per the germline V gene, CDR1 is MDHEN and CDR2 is SYDVKM. Trimming shortened V by 7 bases and J by 6 bases, and 20 bases separated the two germline ends. The CDR3 runs to 15 residues. The CDR3 spells CASKIRGPIIDTQYF. CDR3 DNA: TGTGCCAGCAAAATACGGGGCCCCATTATTGATACGCAGTATTTT. The full variable domain, rest sourced from reference TRBV28 and TRBJ2-3, is DVKVTQSSRYLVKRTGEKVFLECVQDMDHENMFWYRQDPGLGLRLIYFSYDVKMKEKGDIPEGYSVSREKKERFSLILESASTNQTSMYLCASKIRGPIIDTQYFGPGTRLTVL.

A single count supports this clonotype. This chain links TRBV9 with TRBJ2-4; TRBD2 agrees at 8 bases. The J call may be mistaken, given a closer DNA end match to TRBJ2-7. Germline V lookup: CDR1 SGDLS, CDR2 YYNGEE. The CDR3 runs to 17 residues. CDR3 region: CASSVDMGAGGVYEQYF. The CDR3 DNA is TGTGCCAGCAGCGTAGATATGGGGGCGGGAGGAGTCTACGAGCAGTACTTC.

This clonotype was seen just once. The rearrangement joins TRBV12-3 or TRBV12-4 to TRBJ2-7; D is perhaps TRBD2 (5 bases). This CDR3 spans 15 amino acids. Trimming took 2 bases from V and 4 from J, leaving 15 bases between them. CDR3 amino acids: CASSLIPRRFYEQYF. CDR3 nucleotide sequence: TGTGCCAGCAGTTTAATTCCCCGGAGGTTTTACGAGCAGTACTTC.

This clonotype occurred a few times. The rearrangement links TRBV5-6 to TRBJ1-1; no reliable D call. Per germline, CDR1 SGHDT and CDR2 YYEEEE. The CDR3 runs to 14 residues. V lost 0 bases and J lost 1, with 7 bases in between. CDR3 protein: CASSLDRSNTEAFF. CDR3 sequence (DNA): TGTGCCAGCAGCTTGGACCGATCGAACACTGAAGCTTTCTTT.

The chain has TRBV7-3 and TRBJ2-1; TRBD2 matches 7 bases. The CDR3 is made up of 15 amino acids. Germline CDR1 and CDR2: SGHTA and FQGTGA. The V segment lost 4 bases and the J segment 3 bases; nucleotides outside the gene matches: 6. CDR3 sequence reads: CASSWTGTNYNEQFF. CDR3 in DNA: TGTGCCAGCAGCTGGACCGGGACTAACTACAATGAGCAGTTCTTC.

The chain employs TRBV28 and TRBJ2-7, with 9 positions matching TRBD2. Trimming cost V 3 bases and J 2 bases; bases outside gene matches: 5. The CDR3 sequence is 15 residues long. Germline V gives CDR1 MDHEN, CDR2 SYDVKM. The DNA of the CDR3 is TGTGCCAGCAGTTTGGGCGGGAGGGCCCCCTACGAGCAGTACTTC. As protein: CASSLGGRAPYEQYF. Full variable domain (outside the CDR3, taken from reference TRBV28 and TRBJ2-7): DVKVTQSSRYLVKRTGEKVFLECVQDMDHENMFWYRQDPGLGLRLIYFSYDVKMKEKGDIPEGYSVSREKKERFSLILESASTNQTSMYLCASSLGGRAPYEQYFGPGTRLTVT.

In DNA form, the CDR3 reads TGTGCCAGCAGCTTAGCGCAGGTCGGAGGCAATGAGCAGTTCTTC. Protein product: CASSLAQVGGNEQFF. The chain links TRBV7-6 to TRBJ2-1; tentative D call: TRBD2 (5 bases). The CDR3 runs to 15 residues. The V gene's germline CDR1 is SGHVS and CDR2 FNYEAQ. Between the trimmed V and J ends, which lost 0 bases and 6 bases, there was a span of 12 bases.

This clonotype was counted between two and nine times. The CDR3 nucleotides read TGCGCCAGCACGGGCGGCACGAGCTCCTACAATGAGCAGTTCTTC. Its translation is CASTGGTSSYNEQFF. The chain recombines TRBV5-1 with TRBJ2-1; D is uncertain. The CDR3 runs to 15 residues. The ends were cut back, 6 bases at V and 0 bases at J, with 13 bases in the middle. CDR1 is SGHRS and CDR2 is YFSETQ in the germline V gene.